A single sample is the source of the 26 T cell receptor beta chains below, sequenced in a study of CD8 T cells in ankylosing spondylitis. TCRdb processed the 5' RACE reads anew with MiXCR; each CDR3 protein has one entry. The profile shows approximately 340,000 distinct CDR3 sequences, roughly 15% of them singletons. Input material: blood, either unsorted or a sorted T cell fraction (not recorded which). All receptors come from a male donor with ankylosing spondylitis or in good health (not recorded which).

A few counts support this clonotype. V and J are TRBV12-3 or TRBV12-4 and TRBJ1-1, with 7 bases fitting TRBD1. V lost 3 bases and J lost 1; bases outside the gene matches: 5. The CDR3 sequence is 15 residues long. CDR3 amino acids: CASSFSDRANTEAFF. In DNA form, the CDR3 reads TGTGCCAGCAGTTTCTCTGACAGGGCGAACACTGAAGCTTTCTTT.

This clonotype was seen at least ten times. The J gene is TRBJ1-6, the V gene TRBV29-1; perhaps TRBD1 as D (5 bases). The CDR3 covers 13 residues. Germline assignment: CDR1 SQVTM and CDR2 ANQGSEA. Trimming shortened V by 7 bases and J by 10 bases, and 17 bases separated the two germline ends. The CDR3 spells CSAEVQGRSPLHF. DNA for the CDR3: TGCAGCGCCGAGGTCCAGGGCAGATCACCCCTCCACTTT.

This clonotype has a handful of counts. The gene calls are TRBV12-3 or TRBV12-4 and TRBJ2-3; 10 nucleotides align to TRBD2. The CDR3 runs 18 residues. V dropped 11 bases and J dropped 1; count of bases not matched to a gene: 18. The CDR3 nucleotides read TGTGCCTTCAGTTTCGAGCGGGGGGGCCCAGGAGGCACAGATACGCAGTATTTT. Protein: CAFSFERGGPGGTDTQYF.

The rearrangement joins TRBV20-1 to TRBJ2-3; 10 bases match TRBD1. The CDR3 sequence is 14 residues long. The germline V gene has CDR1 DFQATT and CDR2 SNEGSKA (reference sequence). The V segment lost 1 base and the J segment 5 bases; nucleotides outside the gene matches: 3. CDR3 nucleotide sequence: TGCAGTGCTAGAGGGGGGACAGGGGAAGATACGCAGTATTTT. Its translation: CSARGGTGEDTQYF.

This clonotype was observed a few times. The chain couples TRBV18 to TRBJ1-1; possibly TRBD1 for D (6 bases). Trimming stripped 3 bases from V and 5 bases from J, with 19 bases between. The CDR3 spans 16 residues. Germline V CDR1 and CDR2: KGHSH, LQKENI. The CDR3 protein is CASSPPGLLRGTEAFF. The CDR3 DNA is TGTGCCAGCTCACCTCCCGGGCTACTAAGGGGGACTGAAGCTTTCTTT.

In this sample, this clonotype turned up many times. The genes are TRBV7-8 and TRBJ2-4, with 10 bases matching TRBD2. From germline, CDR1 is SGHVS and CDR2 FQNEAQ. V lost 5 bases, J lost 4 bases, and 14 bases stayed unmatched. The CDR3 is made up of 18 amino acids. The CDR3 bases are TGTGCCAGCAGCCCCACCGCAACTAGCGGGACCTCTAAAAACATTCAGTACTTC. Amino acids: CASSPTATSGTSKNIQYF.

This clonotype occurred a few times. The V and J genes are TRBV7-2 and TRBJ1-5; possibly TRBD1 for D (5 bases). Trimming took off 2 bases at V and 6 bases at J, with 8 bases between the two ends. Germline values: CDR1 SGHTA, CDR2 FQGNSA. CDR3 length: 13 residues. CDR3 nucleotide sequence: TGTGCCAGCAGCTTAACTCAGGGTCAGCCCCAGCATTTT. As protein: CASSLTQGQPQHF.

The chain recombines TRBV7-9 with TRBJ2-3; 8 bases match TRBD2. Germline V gene data show CDR1 as SEHNR and CDR2 as FQNEAQ (reference sequence). The CDR3 length is 17 residues. Losses at the gene ends were 1 base for V and 4 bases for J; bases not matched to a gene: 10. The CDR3 sequence: CASSLVNGGRIADTQYF. The CDR3 DNA reads TGTGCCAGCAGCTTAGTCAATGGCGGGAGGATCGCAGATACGCAGTATTTT.

The rearrangement joins TRBV4-1 to TRBJ2-1; tentatively, D is TRBD2 (5 bases). Trimming cost V 0 bases and J 6 bases, with 12 bases left between them. CDR1 MGHRA and CDR2 YSYEKL come from the germline V gene. The CDR3 loop spans 15 amino acids. The CDR3 spells CASSQDYGRGNEQFF. CDR3 sequence (DNA): TGCGCCAGCAGCCAAGACTACGGACGGGGCAATGAGCAGTTCTTC.

This clonotype was observed at least ten times. The CDR3 DNA is TGCGCCAGCAGTGGGGACAGGGATAACTATGGCTACACCTTC. It is translated as CASSGDRDNYGYTF. The chain combines TRBV10-2 with TRBJ1-2, with 9 bases that match TRBD1. The J segment lost 1 base and the V segment lost 4 bases, leaving 1 base of the junction unmatched. Germline V lookup: CDR1 WSHSY, CDR2 SAAADI. The CDR3 has 14 amino acids.

The rearrangement links TRBV12-3 or TRBV12-4 to TRBJ2-5; no clear D gene. The CDR3 contains 12 residues. Between the trimmed V and J ends, which lost 4 bases and 7 bases, there was a span of 10 bases. CDR3 coding DNA: TGTGCCAGCAGTTCAGAGGAAGGGACCCAGTACTTC. Translating gives CASSSEEGTQYF.

There are a few counts of this clonotype. The chain uses TRBV5-1 and TRBJ2-1; TRBD2 aligns across 7 bases. Germline V gene data show CDR1 as SGHRS and CDR2 as YFSETQ. V lost 0 bases to trimming and J lost 10 bases; unmatched junction nucleotides: 7. The CDR3 length is 14 residues. The CDR3, as DNA: TGCGCCAGCAGCTTGGGAGCTAGCGGTCAGGAGCAGTTCTTC. The encoded protein is CASSLGASGQEQFF.

This clonotype was counted ten times or more. This chain links TRBV12-3 or TRBV12-4 with TRBJ1-5, with 10 bases identical to TRBD1. The CDR3 has 18 amino acids. V shed 4 bases, J shed 2 bases, and the junction held 11 bases outside the gene matches. CDR3 DNA sequence: TGTGCCAGCAGTTCGATGAGTATTGGGACAGGGGGCAATCAGCCCCAGCATTTT. Translating it yields CASSSMSIGTGGNQPQHF.

A few counts support this clonotype. V gene TRBV9 combines with J gene TRBJ2-7, with D unclear. The CDR3 sequence is 15 residues long. Germline CDR1 reads SGDLS; CDR2 reads YYNGEE. The germline V and J ends were trimmed by 0 bases and 1 base, with 11 bases remaining between them. CDR3 bases: TGTGCCAGCAGCGTAGATCTGGGTAGTTCCTACGAGCAGTACTTC. Translated: CASSVDLGSSYEQYF.

This clonotype was seen a few times. The rearrangement joins TRBV29-1 to TRBJ2-1; D may be TRBD1 (6 bases). V was trimmed by 2 bases and J by 4 bases, leaving 24 bases between them. The germline CDR1 and CDR2 sequences are SQVTM and ANQGSEA. This CDR3 is built from 18 residues. CDR3 coding DNA: TGCAGCGTTGAACGCAGGGGCCGGGACGGCCTAGGATACAATGAGCAGTTCTTC. As protein: CSVERRGRDGLGYNEQFF.

This sequence joins TRBV5-5 and TRBJ2-5, with unresolved D. The CDR3 length is 13 residues. V lost 7 bases, J lost 1 base, and 11 bases lay in between. CDR1 SGHKS and CDR2 YYEKEE come from the germline V gene (reference sequence). The CDR3 nucleotides are TGTGCCAGCCACGATGGGCCCCAAGAGACCCAGTACTTC. Its protein is CASHDGPQETQYF.

The chain carries TRBV4-1 and TRBJ2-3, with TRBD2 identical over 9 bases. Per germline, CDR1 MGHRA and CDR2 YSYEKL. This CDR3 is built from 18 residues. V lost 0 bases, J lost 0 bases, and 7 bases stayed unmatched. CDR3 protein: CASSQDSGTSGSTDTQYF. CDR3 coding DNA: TGCGCCAGCAGCCAAGATTCGGGTACTAGCGGGAGCACAGATACGCAGTATTTT.

This clonotype was observed many times. The J gene is TRBJ2-7, the V gene TRBV2, with TRBD1 identical over 10 bases. The CDR3 is 15 residues long. J lost 3 bases, V lost 5 bases, and 7 bases had no gene match. Germline V lookup: CDR1 SNHLY, CDR2 FYNNEI. The CDR3 bases are TGTGCCAGCAGTTCCGGGACAGGGGCCCTCTACGAGCAGTACTTC. This translates into CASSSGTGALYEQYF. The variable domain in full, with the rest retrieved from reference TRBV2 and TRBJ2-7, is EPEVTQTPSHQVTQMGQEVILRCVPISNHLYFYWYRQILGQKVEFLVSFYNNEISEKSEIFDDQFSVERPDGSNFTLKIRSTKLEDSAMYFCASSSGTGALYEQYFGPGTRLTVT.

The chain couples TRBV20-1 to TRBJ2-7, with D unresolved. The CDR3 contains 12 residues. Germline values: CDR1 DFQATT, CDR2 SNEGSKA (reference sequence). Trimming removed 3 bases at V and 2 bases at J, with 8 bases between. The CDR3 loop is CSASPRTYEQYF. CDR3 bases: TGCAGTGCTAGCCCTCGTACCTACGAGCAGTACTTC.

In its sample, this clonotype was seen many times. The rearrangement joins TRBV5-1 to TRBJ1-1; 8 bases are a match to TRBD1. Looked up from germline, CDR1 is SGHRS and CDR2 is YFSETQ. The CDR3 is made up of 14 amino acids. V trimming: 4 bases; J trimming: 0 bases; junction bases outside the gene matches: 2. In DNA form, the CDR3 reads TGCGCCAGCAGCGTGACAGGGGTGAACACTGAAGCTTTCTTT. Its protein is CASSVTGVNTEAFF.

This chain joins TRBV5-1 and TRBJ1-1; D remains unclear. Trimming removed 0 bases from V and 0 bases from J, with 12 bases in between. CDR3 length equals 16 residues. The germline CDR1 and CDR2 sequences are SGHRS and YFSETQ. CDR3 loop: CASSLGGGRMNTEAFF. Written as DNA, the CDR3 is TGCGCCAGCAGCTTGGGGGGAGGGCGAATGAACACTGAAGCTTTCTTT. The complete variable domain, with remaining parts taken from reference TRBV5-1 and TRBJ1-1, reads KAGVTQTPRYLIKTRGQQVTLSCSPISGHRSVSWYQQTPGQGLQFLFEYFSETQRNKGNFPGRFSGRQFSNSRSEMNVSTLELGDSALYLCASSLGGGRMNTEAFFGQGTRLTVV.

V usage is TRBV21-1 and J usage is TRBJ1-2. TRBV21-1 is described as a pseudogene. The CDR3 has 18 residues. This CDR3 reads CASSKIPCLRVRLYGYTF. The DNA of the CDR3 is TGTGCCAGCAGCAAAATACCGTGTCTTCGGGTCCGACTCTATGGCTACACCTTC.

This clonotype was detected a few times. The chain recombines TRBV27 with TRBJ2-3; 10 nucleotides line up with TRBD2. Losses at the gene ends were 2 bases for V and 6 bases for J; bases not matched to a gene: 8. CDR1 and CDR2 (germline): MNHEY, SMNVEV (reference sequence). The CDR3 runs 16 residues. The DNA of the CDR3 is TGTGCCAGCAGTTTAGAAGGGGCTAGCGGGGGTGATACGCAGTATTTT. It specifies CASSLEGASGGDTQYF.

This clonotype has just one count. The chain joins TRBV15 to TRBJ1-5; a weak D match, TRBD1 (6 bases). Germline V gives CDR1 LNHNV, CDR2 YYDKDF (reference sequence). The CDR3 has 16 amino acids. V was trimmed by 2 bases and J by 0 bases, leaving 11 bases between them. CDR3 bases: TGTGCCACCAGCAGACAGGGGTCGATTAGCAATCAGCCCCAGCATTTT. Translating gives CATSRQGSISNQPQHF. Based on the CDR3 plus reference TRBV15 and TRBJ1-5, the full variable domain is DAMVIQNPRYQVTQFGKPVTLSCSQTLNHNVMYWYQQKSSQAPKLLFHYYDKDFNNEADTPDNFQSRRPNTSFCFLDIRSPGLGDTAMYLCATSRQGSISNQPQHFGDGTRLSIL.

This sequence joins TRBV3-1 and TRBJ1-1; D call uncertain. Germline loops: CDR1 LGHDT, CDR2 YNNKEL (reference sequence). Trimming took off 1 base at V and 1 base at J, with 7 bases between the two ends. The CDR3 totals 14 residues. CDR3 sequence reads: CASSQVSANTEAFF. The CDR3 DNA reads as TGTGCCAGCAGCCAAGTTTCTGCGAACACTGAAGCTTTCTTT.

The J gene is TRBJ2-3, the V gene TRBV5-1, with TRBD2 identical over 8 bases. Germline V gene sequence: CDR1 SGHRS, CDR2 YFSETQ. V was clipped by 0 bases and J by 3 bases; unmatched bases: 3. This CDR3 is built from 15 residues. CDR3: CASSLAAGETDTQYF. CDR3 sequence (DNA): TGCGCCAGCAGCTTGGCAGCGGGGGAGACAGATACGCAGTATTTT.